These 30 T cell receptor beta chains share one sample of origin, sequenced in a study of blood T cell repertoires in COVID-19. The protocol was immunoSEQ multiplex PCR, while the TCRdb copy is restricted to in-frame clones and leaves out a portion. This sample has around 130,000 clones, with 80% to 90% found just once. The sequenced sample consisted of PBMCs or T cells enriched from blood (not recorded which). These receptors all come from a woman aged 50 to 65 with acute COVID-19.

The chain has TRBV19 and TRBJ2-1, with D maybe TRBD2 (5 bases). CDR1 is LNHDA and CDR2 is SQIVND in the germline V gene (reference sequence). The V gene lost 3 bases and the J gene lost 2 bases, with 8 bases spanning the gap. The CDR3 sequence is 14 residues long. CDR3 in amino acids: CASSMIGTYNEQFF. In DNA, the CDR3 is TGTGCCAGTAGTATGATCGGGACCTACAATGAGCAGTTCTTC.

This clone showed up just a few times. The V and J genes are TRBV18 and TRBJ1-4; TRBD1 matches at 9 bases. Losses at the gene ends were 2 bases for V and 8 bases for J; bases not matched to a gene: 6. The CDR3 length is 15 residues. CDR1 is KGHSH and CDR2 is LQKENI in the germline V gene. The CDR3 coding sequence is TGTGCCAGCTCACCAGAGGGACAGGGTATAGAAAAACTGTTTTTT. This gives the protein CASSPEGQGIEKLFF.

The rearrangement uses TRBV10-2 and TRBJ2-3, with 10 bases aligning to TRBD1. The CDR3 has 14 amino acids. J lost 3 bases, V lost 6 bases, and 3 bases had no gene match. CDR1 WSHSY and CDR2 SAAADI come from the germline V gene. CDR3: CASREGQGTDTQYF. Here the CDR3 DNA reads TGCGCCAGCAGGGAGGGACAGGGGACAGATACGCAGTATTTT.

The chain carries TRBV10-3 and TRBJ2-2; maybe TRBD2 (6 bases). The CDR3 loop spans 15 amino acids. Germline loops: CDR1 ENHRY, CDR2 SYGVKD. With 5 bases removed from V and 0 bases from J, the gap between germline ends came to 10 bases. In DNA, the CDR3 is TGTGCCATCAGTCCGGACTACCCGAACACCGGGGAGCTGTTTTTT. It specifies CAISPDYPNTGELFF.

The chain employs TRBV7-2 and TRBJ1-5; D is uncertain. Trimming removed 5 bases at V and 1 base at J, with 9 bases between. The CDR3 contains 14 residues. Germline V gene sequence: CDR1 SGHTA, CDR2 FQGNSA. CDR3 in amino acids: CASSRGQSNQPQHF. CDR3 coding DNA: TGTGCCAGCAGCCGCGGCCAGAGCAATCAGCCCCAGCATTTT.

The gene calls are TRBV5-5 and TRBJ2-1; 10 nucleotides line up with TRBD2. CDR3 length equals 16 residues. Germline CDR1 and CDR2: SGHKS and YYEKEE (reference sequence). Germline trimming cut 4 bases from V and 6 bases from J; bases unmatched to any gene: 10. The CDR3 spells CASSQGLAAVANEQFF. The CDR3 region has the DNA TGTGCCAGCAGCCAAGGACTAGCGGCGGTGGCCAATGAGCAGTTCTTC.

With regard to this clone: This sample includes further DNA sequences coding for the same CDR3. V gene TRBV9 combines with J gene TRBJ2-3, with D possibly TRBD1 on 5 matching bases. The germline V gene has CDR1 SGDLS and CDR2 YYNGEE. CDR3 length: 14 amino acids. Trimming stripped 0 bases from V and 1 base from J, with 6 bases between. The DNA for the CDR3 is TGTGCCAGCAGCGTAGAAGGGGGCACAGATACGCAGTATTTT. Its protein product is CASSVEGGTDTQYF.

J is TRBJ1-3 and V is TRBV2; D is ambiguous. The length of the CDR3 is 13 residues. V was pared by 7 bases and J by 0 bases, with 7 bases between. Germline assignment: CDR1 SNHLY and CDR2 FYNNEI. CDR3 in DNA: TGTGCCAGCAACCCGGTCTCTGGAAACACCATATATTTT. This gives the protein CASNPVSGNTIYF.

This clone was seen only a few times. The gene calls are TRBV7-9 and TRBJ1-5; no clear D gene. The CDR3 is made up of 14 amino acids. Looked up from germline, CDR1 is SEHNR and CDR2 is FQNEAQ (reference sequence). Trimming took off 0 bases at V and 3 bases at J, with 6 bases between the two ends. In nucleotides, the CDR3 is TGTGCCAGCAGCTTAGCATCCCTCAATCAGCCCCAGCATTTT. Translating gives CASSLASLNQPQHF.

CDR3 sequence reads: CAWRRGLEKNIQYF. The CDR3 DNA sequence: TGTGCCTGGAGAAGAGGGCTGGAGAAAAACATTCAGTACTTC. The chain employs TRBV30 and TRBJ2-4, with D maybe TRBD2 (5 bases). Germline lookup yields CDR1 GTSNPN and CDR2 SVGIG (reference sequence). The CDR3 sequence is 14 residues long. V lost 3 bases and J lost 4, with 13 bases in between.

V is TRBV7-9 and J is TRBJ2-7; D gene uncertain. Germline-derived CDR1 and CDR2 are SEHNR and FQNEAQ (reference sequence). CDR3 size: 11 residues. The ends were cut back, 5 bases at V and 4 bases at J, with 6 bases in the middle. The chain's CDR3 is CASSEQYEQYF. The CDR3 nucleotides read TGTGCCAGCAGCGAGCAATACGAGCAGTACTTC.

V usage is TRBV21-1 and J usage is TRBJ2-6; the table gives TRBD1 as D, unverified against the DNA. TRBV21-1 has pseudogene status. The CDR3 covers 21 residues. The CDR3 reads CASSGRSTRGKTLSGANVLTF. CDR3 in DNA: TGTGCCAGCAGCGGCCGATCAACCAGGGGGAAGACCTTATCTGGGGCCAACGTCCTGACTTTC.

The CDR3 is CASSEALQYTDTQYF. The CDR3 coding sequence is TGTGCCAGCAGTGAAGCTCTACAGTACACAGATACGCAGTATTTT. This sequence joins TRBV6-1 and TRBJ2-3, with D uncertain. Germline V gene sequence: CDR1 MNHNS, CDR2 SASEGT. The CDR3 runs to 15 residues. Trimming pared 0 bases from V and 2 bases from J, leaving 9 bases between.

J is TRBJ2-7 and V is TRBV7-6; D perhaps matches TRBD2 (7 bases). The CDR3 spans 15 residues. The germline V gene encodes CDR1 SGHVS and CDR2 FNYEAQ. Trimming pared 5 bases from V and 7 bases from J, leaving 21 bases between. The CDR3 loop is CASSPFGRGQGEQYF. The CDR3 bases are TGTGCCAGCAGCCCCTTTGGGAGGGGACAAGGGGAGCAGTACTTC.

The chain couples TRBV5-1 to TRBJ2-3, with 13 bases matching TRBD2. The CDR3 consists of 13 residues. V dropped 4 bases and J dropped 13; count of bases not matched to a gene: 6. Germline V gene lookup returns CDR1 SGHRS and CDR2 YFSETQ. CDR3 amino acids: CASSVATSGGKYF. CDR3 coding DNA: TGCGCCAGCAGCGTCGCGACTAGCGGGGGGAAGTATTTT.

CDR3 residues: CAWSPQTNYGYTF. For the CDR3, the DNA is TGTGCCTGGAGTCCCCAGACTAACTATGGCTACACCTTC. The chain recombines TRBV30 with TRBJ1-2, with D unclear. V was cut by 2 bases and J by 0 bases, with 7 bases left in between. The CDR3 is made up of 13 amino acids. Germline V gives CDR1 GTSNPN, CDR2 SVGIG (reference sequence).

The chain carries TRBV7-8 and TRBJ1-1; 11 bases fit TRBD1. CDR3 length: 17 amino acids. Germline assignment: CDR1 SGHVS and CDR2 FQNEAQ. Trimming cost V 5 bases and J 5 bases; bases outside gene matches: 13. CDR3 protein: CASSRRTGGGFVTEAFF. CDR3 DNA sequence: TGTGCCAGCAGCAGAAGGACAGGGGGCGGCTTCGTTACTGAAGCTTTCTTT.

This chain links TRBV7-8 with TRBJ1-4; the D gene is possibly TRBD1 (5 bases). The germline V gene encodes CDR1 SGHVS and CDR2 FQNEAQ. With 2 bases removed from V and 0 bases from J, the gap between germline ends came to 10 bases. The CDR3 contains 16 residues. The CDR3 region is CASSLQTAATNEKLFF. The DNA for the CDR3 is TGTGCCAGCAGCTTACAGACAGCCGCAACTAATGAAAAACTGTTTTTT.

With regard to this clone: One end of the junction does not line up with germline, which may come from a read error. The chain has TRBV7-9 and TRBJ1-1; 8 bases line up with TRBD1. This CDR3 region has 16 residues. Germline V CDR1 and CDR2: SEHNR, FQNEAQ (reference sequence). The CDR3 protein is CASSLGRGRSFTEAFF. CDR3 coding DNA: TGTGCCAGCAGTTTAGGCAGGGGGCGATCCTTCACTGAAGCTTTCTTT. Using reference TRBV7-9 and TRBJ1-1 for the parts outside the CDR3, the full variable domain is DTGVSQNPRHKITKRGQNVTFRCDPISEHNRLYWYRQTLGQGPEFLTYFQNEAQLEKSRLLSDRFSAERPKGSFSTLEIQRTEQGDSAMYLCASSLGRGRSFTEAFFGQGTRLTVV.

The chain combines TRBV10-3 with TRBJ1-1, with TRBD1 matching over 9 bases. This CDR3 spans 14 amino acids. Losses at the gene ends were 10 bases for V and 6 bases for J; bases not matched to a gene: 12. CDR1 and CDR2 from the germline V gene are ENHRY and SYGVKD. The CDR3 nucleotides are TGTGCCACGACGGACAGGGGAGTTTTGGCTGAAGCTTTCTTT. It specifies CATTDRGVLAEAFF.

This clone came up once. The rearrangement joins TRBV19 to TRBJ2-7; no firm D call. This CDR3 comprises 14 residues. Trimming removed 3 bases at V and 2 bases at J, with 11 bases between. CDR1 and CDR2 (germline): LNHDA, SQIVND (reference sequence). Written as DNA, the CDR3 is TGTGCCAGTAGTATTCGGAGCGTGACCTACGAGCAGTACTTC. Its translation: CASSIRSVTYEQYF.

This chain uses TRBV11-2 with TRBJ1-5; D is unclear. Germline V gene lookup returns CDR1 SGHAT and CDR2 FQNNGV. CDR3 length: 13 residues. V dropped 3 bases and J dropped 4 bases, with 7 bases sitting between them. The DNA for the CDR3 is TGTGCCAGCAGCTTCTCTTCTAATCAGCCCCAGCATTTT. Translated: CASSFSSNQPQHF.

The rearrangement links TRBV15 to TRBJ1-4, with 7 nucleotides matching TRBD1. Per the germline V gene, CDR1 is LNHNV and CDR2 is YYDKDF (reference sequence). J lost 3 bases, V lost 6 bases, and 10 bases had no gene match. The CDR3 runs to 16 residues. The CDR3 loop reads CATSPEGGDANEKLFF. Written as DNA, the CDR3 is TGTGCCACCAGTCCCGAAGGGGGCGATGCTAATGAAAAACTGTTTTTT. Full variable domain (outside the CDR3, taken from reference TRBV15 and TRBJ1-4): DAMVIQNPRYQVTQFGKPVTLSCSQTLNHNVMYWYQQKSSQAPKLLFHYYDKDFNNEADTPDNFQSRRPNTSFCFLDIRSPGLGDTAMYLCATSPEGGDANEKLFFGSGTQLSVL.

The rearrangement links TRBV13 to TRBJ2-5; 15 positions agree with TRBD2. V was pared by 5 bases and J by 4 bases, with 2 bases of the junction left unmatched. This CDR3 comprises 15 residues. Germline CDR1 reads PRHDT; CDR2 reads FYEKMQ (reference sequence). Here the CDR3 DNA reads TGTGCCAGCAGCCAGGGACTAGCGGGAGGAGAGACCCAGTACTTC. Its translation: CASSQGLAGGETQYF.

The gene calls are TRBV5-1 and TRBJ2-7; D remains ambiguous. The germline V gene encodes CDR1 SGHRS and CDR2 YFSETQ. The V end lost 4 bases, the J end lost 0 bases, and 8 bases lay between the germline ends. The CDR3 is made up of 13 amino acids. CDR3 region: CASSATNSYEQYF. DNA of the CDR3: TGCGCCAGCAGCGCTACTAACTCCTACGAGCAGTACTTC.

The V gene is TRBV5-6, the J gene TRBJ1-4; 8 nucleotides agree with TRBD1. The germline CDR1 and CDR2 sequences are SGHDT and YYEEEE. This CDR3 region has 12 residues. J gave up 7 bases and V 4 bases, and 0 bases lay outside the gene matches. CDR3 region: CASSGTGEKLFF. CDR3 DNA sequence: TGTGCCAGCAGCGGGACAGGTGAAAAACTGTTTTTT. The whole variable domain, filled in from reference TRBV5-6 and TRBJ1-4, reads DAGVTQSPTHLIKTRGQQVTLRCSPKSGHDTVSWYQQALGQGPQFIFQYYEEEERQRGNFPDRFSGHQFPNYSSELNVNALLLGDSALYLCASSGTGEKLFFGSGTQLSVL.

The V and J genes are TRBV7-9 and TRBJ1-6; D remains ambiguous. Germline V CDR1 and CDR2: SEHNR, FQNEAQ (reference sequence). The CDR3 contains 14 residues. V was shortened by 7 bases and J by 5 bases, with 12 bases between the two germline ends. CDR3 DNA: TGTGCCAGCAAGTACGAAAGAGATAATTCACCCCTCCACTTT. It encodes CASKYERDNSPLHF.

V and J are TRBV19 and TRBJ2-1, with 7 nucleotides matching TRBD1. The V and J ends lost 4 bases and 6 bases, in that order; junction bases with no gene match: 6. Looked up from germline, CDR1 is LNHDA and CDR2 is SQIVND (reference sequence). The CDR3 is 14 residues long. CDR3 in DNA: TGTGCCAGTAGTACCGGGACAGCGTTCAATGAGCAGTTCTTC. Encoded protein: CASSTGTAFNEQFF.

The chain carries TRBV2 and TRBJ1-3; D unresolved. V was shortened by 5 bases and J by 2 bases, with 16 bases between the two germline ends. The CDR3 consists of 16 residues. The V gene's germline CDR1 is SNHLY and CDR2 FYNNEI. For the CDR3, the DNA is TGTGCCAGCAGTTCTCAGCGGAGCTTAACTGGAAACACCATATATTTT. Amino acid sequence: CASSSQRSLTGNTIYF.

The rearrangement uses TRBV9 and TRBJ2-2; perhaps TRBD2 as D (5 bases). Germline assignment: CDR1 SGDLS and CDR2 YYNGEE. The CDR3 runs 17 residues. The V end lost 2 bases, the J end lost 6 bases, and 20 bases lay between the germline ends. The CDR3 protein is CASSVRGSRAVPGELFF. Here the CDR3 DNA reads TGTGCCAGCAGCGTCCGTGGGAGTAGGGCAGTACCCGGGGAGCTGTTTTTT.